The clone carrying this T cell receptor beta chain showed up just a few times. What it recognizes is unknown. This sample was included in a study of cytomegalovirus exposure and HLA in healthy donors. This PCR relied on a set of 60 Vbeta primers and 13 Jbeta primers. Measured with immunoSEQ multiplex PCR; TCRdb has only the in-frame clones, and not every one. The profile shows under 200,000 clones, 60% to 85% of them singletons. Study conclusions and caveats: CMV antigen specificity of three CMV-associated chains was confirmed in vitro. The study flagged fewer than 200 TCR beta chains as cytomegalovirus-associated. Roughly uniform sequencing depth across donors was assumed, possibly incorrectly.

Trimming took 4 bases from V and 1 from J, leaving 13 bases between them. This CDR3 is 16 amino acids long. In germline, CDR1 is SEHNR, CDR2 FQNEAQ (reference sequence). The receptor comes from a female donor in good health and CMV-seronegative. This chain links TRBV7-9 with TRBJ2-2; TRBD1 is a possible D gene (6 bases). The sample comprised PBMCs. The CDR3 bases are TGTGCCAGCAGCTCCGAACAGGGCCGGAACACCGGGGAGCTGTTTTTT. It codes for CASSSEQGRNTGELFF.